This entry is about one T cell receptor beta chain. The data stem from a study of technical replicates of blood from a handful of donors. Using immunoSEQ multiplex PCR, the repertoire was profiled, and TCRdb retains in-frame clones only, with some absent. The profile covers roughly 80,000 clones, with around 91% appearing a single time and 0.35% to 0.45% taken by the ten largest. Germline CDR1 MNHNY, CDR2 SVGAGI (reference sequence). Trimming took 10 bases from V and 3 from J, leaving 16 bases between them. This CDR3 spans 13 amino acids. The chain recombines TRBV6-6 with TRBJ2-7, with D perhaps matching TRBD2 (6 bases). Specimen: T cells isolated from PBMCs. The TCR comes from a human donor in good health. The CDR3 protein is CATHSGLLYEQYF. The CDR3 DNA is TGTGCCACCCATTCGGGACTCCTCTACGAGCAGTACTTC.